Listed below are T cell receptor beta chains from one sample, sequenced in a study of T-cell memory formation after mild COVID-19. Via MiXCR, TCRdb re-called the 5' RACE reads, giving one row per CDR3 protein. This table holds roughly 450,000 distinct CDR3 sequences, roughly 18% found once. Sequencing was performed on PBMCs or a T cell subset sorted from them (not recorded which). The receptors here all came from a man aged 18 to 35 who had mild COVID-19 (a few samples of this study predate the infection). Cell type and time point are not known. CDR3s leave out the opening cysteine and the closing phenylalanine or tryptophan. The size entry is marked missing in some rows and otherwise reads once, few, many or a size class.

>.|TRBV28|TRBJ2-6
ASRTGVRAGANVLT
>.|TRBV20-1|TRBJ1-2
SARRLGVGYGYT
>few|TRBV20-1|TRBJ2-3
SATRDGGGTDTQY
>.|TRBV7-9|TRBJ2-3
ASSNLAGPTDTQY
>few|TRBV11-2|TRBJ2-5
ASSATRGARETQY
>many|TRBV5-1|TRBJ2-7
ASSFEQGAVIYEQY
>few|TRBV12-3/TRBV12-4|TRBJ1-2
ASSSPGGRYGYT
>.|TRBV3-1|TRBJ1-1
ASSQDRAGAFNTEAF
>few|TRBV6-5|TRBJ1-5
ASSPRRGRIGEPQH
>.|TRBV10-3|TRBJ2-3
AISVQATDTQY
>.|TRBV7-9|TRBJ2-3
ASSPRERGMQDTQY
>few|TRBV5-1|TRBJ1-1
ASSLVDRVNTEAF
>few|TRBV28|TRBJ2-1
ASGLTGTASNEQF
>.|TRBV6-5|TRBJ2-3
ASSYLGTSGGRQY
>.|TRBV19|TRBJ2-3
ASSVLAGATDTQY
>.|TRBV6-2/TRBV6-3|TRBJ2-7
ASRSAGAREQY
>.|TRBV7-9|TRBJ2-5
ASSPYRRQETQY
>many|TRBV4-2|TRBJ2-5
ASSQDGQGGQETQY
>.|TRBV5-1|TRBJ2-2
DSSQQGSGELF
>many|TRBV5-1|TRBJ1-2
ASSRQGAEGYT
>.|TRBV15|TRBJ1-2
ATSSRSLGADYGYT
>few|TRBV7-3|TRBJ2-1
ASSSLAGGPNEQF
>few|TRBV11-2|TRBJ2-2
ASSFTPGPNTGELF
>few|TRBV20-1|TRBJ1-5
SAIIIGDSNQPQH
>few|TRBV7-2|TRBJ2-1
ASATLAGYNEQF
>.|TRBV4-3|TRBJ2-3
ASSQVRGTDTQY
>.|TRBV30|TRBJ2-2
AWSVAGVTGELF
>few|TRBV20-1|TRBJ2-2
SARDLGGTGELF
>.|TRBV15|TRBJ2-7
ATSRGHDSSYEQY
>.|TRBV5-1|TRBJ2-1
ASSPTSSGPYNEQF
>.|TRBV9|TRBJ2-1
ASSVEGGAGNEQF
>many|TRBV12-3/TRBV12-4|TRBJ1-5
ASSRRGSNQPQH
>.|TRBV6-6|TRBJ2-7
ASSSTGQANDEQY
>few|TRBV4-2|TRBJ2-2
ASSQEESGGELF
>few|TRBV9|TRBJ2-1
ASSVGQQNEQF
>once|TRBV2|TRBJ1-1
ASSDWGRGNTEAF
>few|TRBV6-2/TRBV6-3|TRBJ2-3
ASSRPGITDTQY
>few|TRBV6-2/TRBV6-3|TRBJ2-1
ASIKGGWNEQF
>few|TRBV5-1|TRBJ1-1
ASSPIRPQNTEAF
>.|TRBV7-3|TRBJ1-2
ASSLNVSVWGQGKGGYT
>.|TRBV20-1|TRBJ2-1
SATKTDYNEQF
>few|TRBV4-2|TRBJ1-6
ASSIKHPSPLH
>many|TRBV29-1|TRBJ1-1
SVQDTGGAITEAF
>.|TRBV5-1|TRBJ2-7
ASSLATFAAISYEQY
>.|TRBV5-5|TRBJ1-6
ASSSGGVYLH
>few|TRBV3-2|TRBJ1-1
ASSQSPIGQMNTEAF
>.|TRBV4-3|TRBJ1-1
ASTPGAGGDEAF
>.|TRBV4-1|TRBJ2-3
ASSPADLTDTQY
>.|TRBV7-6|TRBJ2-5
ASSFRGRWETQY
>few|TRBV6-5|TRBJ2-1
ASSNGQAPYNEQF
>.|TRBV5-1|TRBJ2-5
ASSFAGAEETQY